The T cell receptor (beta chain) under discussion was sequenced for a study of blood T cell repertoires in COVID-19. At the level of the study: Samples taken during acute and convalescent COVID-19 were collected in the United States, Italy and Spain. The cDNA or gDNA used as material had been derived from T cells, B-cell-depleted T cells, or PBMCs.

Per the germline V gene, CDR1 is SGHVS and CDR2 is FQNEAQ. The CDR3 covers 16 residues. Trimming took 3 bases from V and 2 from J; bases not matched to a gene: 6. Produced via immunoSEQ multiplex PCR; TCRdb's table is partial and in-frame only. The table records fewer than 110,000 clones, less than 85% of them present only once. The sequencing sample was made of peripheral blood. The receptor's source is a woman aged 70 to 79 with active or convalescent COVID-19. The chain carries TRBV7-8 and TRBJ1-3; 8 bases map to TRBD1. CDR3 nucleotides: TGTGCCAGCAGCTTCACAGGGGGTCTGGCTGGAAACACCATATATTTT. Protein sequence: CASSFTGGLAGNTIYF.